This T cell receptor gamma chain was retrieved from a study of human gamma delta and Vdelta1 T cells. TCRdb re-called the PCR reads through CATT. The sample contains 850 to 1,000 gamma-chain clones, 3.5% to 5% of which appear only once. The CDR3 contains 13 residues. The J segment lost 8 bases and the V segment lost 0 bases, leaving 3 bases of the junction unmatched. The V gene's germline CDR1 is VENAVY and CDR2 YDSYNSRV. V usage is TRGV8 and J usage is TRGJP1. TCRdb carries no J gene annotation; the J gene was assigned here by matching the DNA with germline. Sequencing input: naive CD27+ Vdelta1 gamma-delta T cells from blood. The source is a human donor in good health. The CDR3 sequence: CATWDRMGWFKIF. CDR3 bases: TGTGCCACCTGGGATAGGATGGGTTGGTTCAAGATATTT.